These 17 T cell receptor beta chains came from one sample sequenced in a study of T-cell memory formation after mild COVID-19. TCRdb fed the 5' RACE reads into MiXCR, producing one record per CDR3 protein. The table lists some 160,000 distinct CDR3 sequences, 25% to 40% of them singletons, with 12% in the top ten. Sequences were obtained from PBMCs or a T cell subset sorted from them (not recorded which). The source of these receptors is an adult woman who had mild COVID-19 (a few samples of this study predate the infection). Cell type and time point are not known.

This clonotype was picked up a small number of times. V gene TRBV2 combines with J gene TRBJ1-3; D uncertain. Trimming pared 8 bases from V and 0 bases from J, leaving 8 bases between. CDR1 and CDR2 (germline): SNHLY, FYNNEI. The CDR3 covers 13 residues. The CDR3 region has the DNA TGTGCCAGCGCCCCGAGCTCTGGAAACACCATATATTTT. Protein product: CASAPSSGNTIYF.

This clonotype was observed a few times. The J gene is TRBJ2-2, the V gene TRBV4-1; 15 nucleotides align to TRBD2. Germline lookup yields CDR1 MGHRA and CDR2 YSYEKL. Trimming cost V 8 bases and J 5 bases; bases outside gene matches: 6. The CDR3 length is 16 residues. For the CDR3, the DNA is TGCGCCAGCCGGACTAGCGGGGGGGCTAGGACCGGGGAGCTGTTTTTT. It codes for CASRTSGGARTGELFF.

The chain recombines TRBV5-1 with TRBJ1-6; 10 positions agree with TRBD1. V lost 5 bases, J lost 10 bases, and 9 bases stayed unmatched. Germline CDR1 reads SGHRS; CDR2 reads YFSETQ. The CDR3 spans 15 residues. Written as DNA, the CDR3 is TGCGCCAGCAGACCTACCCGGACAGGGGGATCACCCCTCCACTTT. Protein sequence: CASRPTRTGGSPLHF.

The V call is TRBV29-1, the J call TRBJ2-2, with D possibly being TRBD2 (6 bases). Germline V lookup: CDR1 SQVTM, CDR2 ANQGSEA. Trimming removed 6 bases from V and 0 bases from J, with 14 bases in between. CDR3 size: 15 residues. The CDR3 loop is CSVMLSGANTGELFF. The CDR3 DNA follows: TGCAGCGTGATGCTTAGCGGCGCGAACACCGGGGAGCTGTTTTTT.

This clonotype was counted between two and nine times. The chain recombines TRBV6-5 with TRBJ2-5; the match to TRBD2 covers 11 bases. With V trimmed by 5 bases and J by 5 bases, 7 bases remained unmatched. Germline values: CDR1 MNHEY, CDR2 SVGAGI. The CDR3 runs to 15 residues. CDR3 nucleotides: TGTGCCAGCAGTAAAACTAGCGGGAGAATGGAGACCCAGTACTTC. Amino acid sequence: CASSKTSGRMETQYF.

This chain connects TRBV6-6 to TRBJ2-5; D gene ambiguous. V lost 5 bases and J 4 bases, leaving 14 bases between the germline ends. Germline V gene sequence: CDR1 MNHNY, CDR2 SVGAGI (reference sequence). This CDR3 has 14 residues. The CDR3: CASSPRSGSETQYF. The CDR3 coding sequence is TGTGCCAGCAGTCCCCGTTCCGGCTCAGAGACCCAGTACTTC.

This clonotype was seen a handful of times. The chain combines TRBV25-1 with TRBJ2-7; 8 bases line up with TRBD1. The trim removed 4 bases at V and 7 bases at J, leaving 9 bases unmatched. This CDR3 has 14 residues. The germline V gene encodes CDR1 MGHDK and CDR2 SYGVNS. CDR3 nucleotide sequence: TGTGCCAGCAGTGCGCACCAGGGGGCAGGTGAGCAGTACTTC. This encodes CASSAHQGAGEQYF.

The chain recombines TRBV20-1 with TRBJ2-7; 12 bases are a match to TRBD2. In germline, CDR1 is DFQATT, CDR2 SNEGSKA (reference sequence). The CDR3 runs 16 residues. The junction had 9 bases not matched to a gene; V was cut back by 3 bases and J by 3 bases. The CDR3 region is CSASPVTSGRIYEQYF. The CDR3 coding sequence is TGCAGTGCTAGCCCCGTAACTAGCGGGAGGATCTACGAGCAGTACTTC.

The chain joins TRBV7-8 to TRBJ2-7; no clear D. The CDR3 runs 15 residues. Trimming shortened V by 0 bases and J by 0 bases, and 9 bases separated the two germline ends. Germline V CDR1 and CDR2: SGHVS, FQNEAQ. The CDR3 nucleotides are TGTGCCAGCAGCTTAGCGCTCAGTAGCTCCTACGAGCAGTACTTC. This sequence encodes CASSLALSSSYEQYF.

In its sample, this clonotype was seen a few times. The rearrangement joins TRBV12-3 or TRBV12-4 to TRBJ1-1; D is undetermined. The CDR3 has 12 amino acids. Trimming stripped 7 bases from V and 4 bases from J, with 10 bases between. CDR3: CASTLVGTEAFF. The CDR3 nucleotides are TGTGCCAGCACACTGGTGGGCACTGAAGCTTTCTTT.

This clonotype has a handful of counts. The rearrangement uses TRBV7-2 and TRBJ2-5, with D perhaps being TRBD1 or TRBD2 (5 bases each). Deletions cut 5 bases from V and 5 bases from J, with 12 bases between. Germline assignment: CDR1 SGHTA and CDR2 FQGNSA. This CDR3 region has 13 residues. This chain's CDR3 is CASSTGPEETQYF. For the CDR3, the DNA is TGTGCCAGCAGCACGGGACCGGAGGAGACCCAGTACTTC. Together with reference TRBV7-2 and TRBJ2-5, the CDR3 gives the full variable domain: GAGVSQSPSNKVTEKGKDVELRCDPISGHTALYWYRQSLGQGLEFLIYFQGNSAPDKSGLPSDRFSAERTGGSVSTLTIQRTQQEDSAVYLCASSTGPEETQYFGPGTRLLVL.

J is TRBJ2-5 and V is TRBV5-1, with TRBD1 matching 8 bases. Unmatched junction bases numbered 10, after V lost 4 bases and J lost 5 bases. The CDR3 is 15 amino acids. Germline CDR1 and CDR2: SGHRS and YFSETQ. CDR3 loop: CASSPQGAAKETQYF. In DNA form, the CDR3 reads TGCGCCAGCAGCCCCCAGGGGGCGGCGAAGGAGACCCAGTACTTC. Combining the CDR3 with reference TRBV5-1 and TRBJ2-5 gives the whole variable domain KAGVTQTPRYLIKTRGQQVTLSCSPISGHRSVSWYQQTPGQGLQFLFEYFSETQRNKGNFPGRFSGRQFSNSRSEMNVSTLELGDSALYLCASSPQGAAKETQYFGPGTRLLVL.

This clonotype was counted only a few times. The CDR3 DNA is TGTGCCAGCAGCCAAGATCGGCTAGCTGGGGGCAATGAGCAGTTCTTC. It codes for CASSQDRLAGGNEQFF. This chain connects TRBV4-2 to TRBJ2-1; D may match TRBD1 or TRBD2 (5 bases each). Trimming took off 0 bases at V and 6 bases at J, with 15 bases between the two ends. CDR1 LGHNA and CDR2 YNFKEQ come from the germline V gene. This CDR3 has 16 residues.

This clonotype was found a few times. This chain joins TRBV25-1 and TRBJ1-5; maybe TRBD1 (5 bases). CDR3 length: 14 amino acids. Trimming pared 6 bases from V and 0 bases from J, leaving 9 bases between. CDR1 is MGHDK, CDR2 SYGVNS, per germline. The CDR3 loop is CASSSTDSNQPQHF. The CDR3 coding sequence is TGTGCCAGCAGCTCGACAGATAGCAATCAGCCCCAGCATTTT.

The rearrangement joins TRBV13 to TRBJ2-5, with unresolved D. The CDR3 sequence is 11 residues long. Germline lookup yields CDR1 PRHDT and CDR2 FYEKMQ (reference sequence). The V gene lost 1 base and the J gene lost 8 bases, with 5 bases spanning the gap. CDR3 DNA: TGTGCCAGCAGCTTAGTGCATACCCAGTACTTC. It codes for CASSLVHTQYF.

The chain links TRBV5-5 to TRBJ1-2, with a possible D match to TRBD1 (6 bases). Germline values: CDR1 SGHKS, CDR2 YYEKEE (reference sequence). Trimming removed 1 base from V and 4 bases from J, with 14 bases in between. The CDR3 covers 15 residues. The CDR3 loop reads CASSLTDSPLYGYTF. The DNA of the CDR3 is TGTGCCAGCAGCTTGACGGACAGTCCCCTCTATGGCTACACCTTC.

V is TRBV10-3 and J is TRBJ2-1; no reliable D call. Trimming left V 0 bases short and J 6 bases short, with 12 bases between. From germline, CDR1 is ENHRY and CDR2 SYGVKD. CDR3 length equals 15 residues. In nucleotides, the CDR3 is TGTGCCATCAGTGAGTCGAAGGTATTCGGCAATGAGCAGTTCTTC. This encodes CAISESKVFGNEQFF.